Listed here are 26 T cell receptor beta chains from one sample, sequenced in a study of technical replicates of blood from several donors. The assay was immunoSEQ multiplex PCR, and TCRdb's table has in-frame clones only and misses some. The sample yields about 70,000 clones, about 94% seen once. The sample was T cells isolated from PBMCs. The receptors shown here come from a human donor in good health.

V usage is TRBV9 and J usage is TRBJ1-2, with D tentatively TRBD1 (5 bases). Trimming stripped 4 bases from V and 4 bases from J, with 8 bases between. The CDR3 has 12 amino acids. Germline values: CDR1 SGDLS, CDR2 YYNGEE. CDR3 protein: CASSSDSYGYTF. Here the CDR3 DNA reads TGTGCCAGCAGCTCTGACAGCTATGGCTACACCTTC.

The gene calls are TRBV19 and TRBJ1-3; TRBD1 matches 8 bases. V lost 5 bases and J lost 1; bases outside the gene matches: 7. The CDR3 is 16 amino acids. Germline CDR1 LNHDA, CDR2 SQIVND (reference sequence). The DNA of the CDR3 is TGTGCCAGTAGTTCTCCCGGGACAGGTTCTGGAAACACCATATATTTT. Its translation: CASSSPGTGSGNTIYF.

The chain carries TRBV23-1 and TRBJ2-5; 14 nucleotides agree with TRBD2. TRBV23-1 is an open reading frame whose function is uncertain. The CDR3 length is 16 residues. V trimming: 0 bases; J trimming: 3 bases; junction bases outside the gene matches: 0. CDR3 in amino acids: CASSQSGLAGEETQYF. DNA of the CDR3: TGCGCCAGCAGTCAATCGGGACTAGCGGGAGAAGAGACCCAGTACTTC.

V gene TRBV5-8 combines with J gene TRBJ1-1; D call uncertain. The CDR3 has 16 amino acids. V lost 4 bases and J 0 bases, leaving 16 bases between the germline ends. The germline CDR1 and CDR2 sequences are SGHTS and YDEGEE. CDR3 coding DNA: TGTGCCAGCAGCCGCGACCTCAGGCAGATGAACACTGAAGCTTTCTTT. Its translation: CASSRDLRQMNTEAFF.

The V and J genes are TRBV6-5 and TRBJ2-7; 9 bases fit TRBD2. This CDR3 is 13 amino acids long. CDR1 and CDR2 (germline): MNHEY, SVGAGI. V shed 6 bases and J 5 bases; nucleotides not matched to a gene: 5. This CDR3 is CASSQGTSNEQYF. For the CDR3, the DNA is TGTGCCAGCAGCCAAGGGACTAGCAACGAGCAGTACTTC.

This clone was counted a few times. The CDR3: CASSAGTLGSYEQYF. CDR3 in DNA: TGTGCCAGCAGTGCCGGGACTCTAGGGAGTTACGAGCAGTACTTC. The chain uses TRBV6-1 and TRBJ2-7; maybe TRBD2 (6 bases). The CDR3 runs 15 residues. The germline V gene encodes CDR1 MNHNS and CDR2 SASEGT. The germline V and J ends were trimmed by 4 bases and 4 bases, with 17 bases remaining between them.

The chain joins TRBV9 to TRBJ2-1; TRBD2 matches at 9 bases. The J segment lost 4 bases and the V segment lost 2 bases, leaving 4 bases of the junction unmatched. The germline V gene has CDR1 SGDLS and CDR2 YYNGEE. CDR3 length equals 15 residues. The CDR3 reads CASSVQRGEYNEQFF. The DNA for the CDR3 is TGTGCCAGCAGCGTCCAGCGGGGGGAATACAATGAGCAGTTCTTC. The full variable domain, its missing parts supplied by reference TRBV9 and TRBJ2-1, is DSGVTQTPKHLITATGQRVTLRCSPRSGDLSVYWYQQSLDQGLQFLIQYYNGEERAKGNILERFSAQQFPDLHSELNLSSLELGDSALYFCASSVQRGEYNEQFFGPGTRLTVL.

The chain couples TRBV27 to TRBJ2-3, with D hard to call. The CDR3 sequence is 15 residues long. V was trimmed by 3 bases and J by 2 bases, leaving 12 bases between them. Germline V CDR1 and CDR2: MNHEY, SMNVEV (reference sequence). CDR3 loop: CASSFDLGPTDTQYF. The CDR3 coding sequence is TGTGCCAGCAGTTTTGACCTAGGTCCCACAGATACGCAGTATTTT.

V is TRBV4-1 and J is TRBJ1-1; 9 nucleotides align to TRBD1. V was pared by 4 bases and J by 11 bases, with 5 bases of the junction left unmatched. The CDR3 is 12 amino acids. The germline V gene encodes CDR1 MGHRA and CDR2 YSYEKL. Here the CDR3 DNA reads TGCGCCAGCAGCCGCACCGGGACAGGGGCTTTCTTT. Translation: CASSRTGTGAFF.

V and J are TRBV11-2 and TRBJ2-7; 10 nucleotides agree with TRBD1. Germline CDR1 and CDR2: SGHAT and FQNNGV. Trimming took 5 bases from V and 5 from J; bases not matched to a gene: 12. This CDR3 contains 16 residues. DNA for the CDR3: TGTGCCAGCAGCACCAAGGTCCGGGGACAGGGGCACGAGCAGTACTTC. Encoded protein: CASSTKVRGQGHEQYF.

A single count supports this clone. The chain uses TRBV19 and TRBJ2-3; D perhaps matches TRBD2 (6 bases). Germline V CDR1 and CDR2: LNHDA, SQIVND (reference sequence). CDR3 length: 16 amino acids. V lost 3 bases, J lost 2 bases, and 15 bases lay in between. The CDR3 loop reads CASSITEGTYTDTQYF. The CDR3 coding sequence is TGTGCCAGTAGTATCACGGAGGGCACCTACACAGATACGCAGTATTTT.

The rearrangement links TRBV7-2 to TRBJ2-1; 13 nucleotides agree with TRBD2. The junction had 16 bases not matched to a gene; V was cut back by 2 bases and J by 9 bases. The CDR3 sequence is 19 residues long. Germline loops: CDR1 SGHTA, CDR2 FQGNSA. CDR3 sequence: CASSLPRQKGLAGVGEQFF. The CDR3 DNA follows: TGTGCCAGCAGCTTACCCCGGCAAAAAGGACTAGCGGGAGTTGGTGAGCAGTTCTTC. The variable domain in full, completed from reference TRBV7-2 and TRBJ2-1, reads GAGVSQSPSNKVTEKGKDVELRCDPISGHTALYWYRQSLGQGLEFLIYFQGNSAPDKSGLPSDRFSAERTGGSVSTLTIQRTQQEDSAVYLCASSLPRQKGLAGVGEQFFGPGTRLTVL.

V is TRBV19 and J is TRBJ2-5; a weak D match, TRBD2 (6 bases). Germline CDR1 reads LNHDA; CDR2 reads SQIVND (reference sequence). The CDR3 is 13 residues long. Between the trimmed V and J ends, which lost 5 bases and 5 bases, there was a span of 12 bases. The CDR3 DNA reads TGTGCCAGTAGTCCCCTAGCGCGGGAGACCCAGTACTTC. Translation gives CASSPLARETQYF.

This chain links TRBV19 with TRBJ1-1; no firm D call. Germline V CDR1 and CDR2: LNHDA, SQIVND (reference sequence). The CDR3 spans 14 residues. Trimming removed 8 bases at V and 0 bases at J, with 13 bases between. CDR3 loop: CASGTAGMNTEAFF. CDR3 nucleotide sequence: TGTGCCAGTGGAACAGCGGGCATGAACACTGAAGCTTTCTTT.

This clone was recorded once. The rearrangement joins TRBV14 to TRBJ2-1; D uncertain. The V end was cut by 4 bases, the J end by 0 bases, with 13 bases between. Germline loops: CDR1 SGHDN, CDR2 FVKESK. There are 16 residues in the CDR3. Written as DNA, the CDR3 is TGTGCCAGCAGCCTTAGTTATTTGGTCTCCTACAATGAGCAGTTCTTC. Translation gives CASSLSYLVSYNEQFF.

V and J are TRBV15 and TRBJ2-6; 7 bases align to TRBD2. The CDR3 totals 15 residues. Germline CDR1 and CDR2: LNHNV and YYDKDF (reference sequence). The J segment lost 0 bases and the V segment lost 8 bases, leaving 4 bases of the junction unmatched. The CDR3 coding sequence is TGTGCCACCGGGAGGGCTTACTCTGGGGCCAACGTCCTGACTTTC. It specifies CATGRAYSGANVLTF.

The chain joins TRBV6-5 to TRBJ2-3, with 10 bases identical to TRBD2. With 5 bases clipped from V and 1 base from J, the junction kept 3 bases outside the gene matches. This CDR3 contains 15 residues. Germline values: CDR1 MNHEY, CDR2 SVGAGI. The CDR3 loop reads CASSPLAGGTDTQYF. As DNA, the CDR3 is TGTGCCAGCAGTCCTCTAGCGGGAGGCACAGATACGCAGTATTTT.

The rearrangement links TRBV11-2 to TRBJ2-1, with 12 bases lining up with TRBD2. Trimming removed 1 base from V and 8 bases from J; junction bases left unmatched: 9. Looked up from germline, CDR1 is SGHAT and CDR2 is FQNNGV. The CDR3 contains 17 residues. The CDR3 sequence: CASSLVLAGGSMDEQFF. CDR3 in DNA: TGTGCCAGCAGCTTAGTTCTAGCGGGAGGGAGTATGGATGAGCAGTTCTTC.

The genes are TRBV4-2 and TRBJ2-7; unclear D gene. The V and J ends lost 1 base and 2 bases respectively, with 9 bases between them. Germline V gene lookup returns CDR1 LGHNA and CDR2 YNFKEQ. The CDR3 extends over 14 amino acids. In DNA form, the CDR3 reads TGTGCCAGCAGCCAAGGGTCAGTTCCCTACGAGCAGTACTTC. This encodes CASSQGSVPYEQYF.

The V call is TRBV11-2, the J call TRBJ1-1; D is possibly TRBD1 (6 bases). Germline values: CDR1 SGHAT, CDR2 FQNNGV. V lost 3 bases, J lost 3 bases, and 8 bases lay in between. This CDR3 region has 13 residues. DNA for the CDR3: TGTGCCAGCAGCTTCAGGACAGACACTGAAGCTTTCTTT. Its translation: CASSFRTDTEAFF.

V usage is TRBV7-9 and J usage is TRBJ2-7; possible D gene TRBD2, 5 bases. Germline CDR1 and CDR2: SEHNR and FQNEAQ (reference sequence). V was shortened by 7 bases and J by 2 bases, with 18 bases between the two germline ends. This CDR3 is built from 15 residues. The CDR3 sequence: CASTPREGGTYEQYF. The DNA of the CDR3 is TGTGCCAGCACCCCGAGGGAAGGAGGAACCTACGAGCAGTACTTC.

This chain uses TRBV7-8 with TRBJ2-7; D unclear. The germline V gene encodes CDR1 SGHVS and CDR2 FQNEAQ. The CDR3 consists of 13 residues. Trimming shortened V by 1 base and J by 3 bases, and 7 bases separated the two germline ends. CDR3 region: CASSLGPDYEQYF. CDR3 in DNA: TGTGCCAGCAGCTTAGGGCCCGACTACGAGCAGTACTTC.

CDR3 protein: CASSQDPSGAMDTQYF. CDR3 nucleotides: TGTGCCAGCAGCCAAGACCCTAGCGGAGCCATGGATACGCAGTATTTT. The chain combines TRBV4-2 with TRBJ2-3, with 7 bases fitting TRBD2. V trimming: 0 bases; J trimming: 6 bases; junction bases outside the gene matches: 9. The CDR3 contains 16 residues. The germline CDR1 and CDR2 sequences are LGHNA and YNFKEQ.

V gene TRBV7-2 combines with J gene TRBJ2-2, with D possibly matching TRBD2 (6 bases). Trimming pared 5 bases from V and 6 bases from J, leaving 19 bases between. The germline V gene encodes CDR1 SGHTA and CDR2 FQGNSA. The CDR3 extends over 16 amino acids. CDR3 sequence (DNA): TGTGCCAGCAGCCGACCGTCGGGGGAGCGACCCGGGGAGCTGTTTTTT. Translation: CASSRPSGERPGELFF.

This clone appeared a single time. As DNA, the CDR3 is TGTGCCAGCAGCGCGTGGGAGACGGGCACAGATACGCAGTATTTT. Translated: CASSAWETGTDTQYF. The rearrangement joins TRBV9 to TRBJ2-3, with a weak D call TRBD2 (5 bases). V lost 3 bases and J lost 1, with 12 bases in between. Germline CDR1 SGDLS, CDR2 YYNGEE. The CDR3 extends over 15 amino acids. Together with reference TRBV9 and TRBJ2-3, the CDR3 gives the full variable domain: DSGVTQTPKHLITATGQRVTLRCSPRSGDLSVYWYQQSLDQGLQFLIQYYNGEERAKGNILERFSAQQFPDLHSELNLSSLELGDSALYFCASSAWETGTDTQYFGPGTRLTVL.

The chain couples TRBV10-3 to TRBJ2-7; D perhaps matches TRBD2 (6 bases). Trimming removed 11 bases at V and 5 bases at J, with 16 bases between. The CDR3 runs to 12 residues. Germline V gives CDR1 ENHRY, CDR2 SYGVKD. For the CDR3, the DNA is TGTGCCTTACGATCCGGGAGCCACGAGCAGTACTTC. Protein: CALRSGSHEQYF.